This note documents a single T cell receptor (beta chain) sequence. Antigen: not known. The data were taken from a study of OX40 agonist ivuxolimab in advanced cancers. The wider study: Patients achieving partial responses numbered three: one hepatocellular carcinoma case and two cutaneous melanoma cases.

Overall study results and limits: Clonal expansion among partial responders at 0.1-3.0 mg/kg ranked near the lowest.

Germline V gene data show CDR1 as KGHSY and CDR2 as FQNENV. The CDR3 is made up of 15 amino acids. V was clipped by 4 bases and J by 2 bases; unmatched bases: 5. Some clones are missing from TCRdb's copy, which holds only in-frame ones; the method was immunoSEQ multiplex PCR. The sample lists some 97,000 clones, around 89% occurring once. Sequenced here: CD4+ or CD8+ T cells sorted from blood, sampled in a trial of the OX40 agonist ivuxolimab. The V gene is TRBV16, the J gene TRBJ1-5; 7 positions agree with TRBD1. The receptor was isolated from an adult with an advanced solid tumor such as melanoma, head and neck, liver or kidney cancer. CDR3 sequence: CASSPRTGGNQPQHF. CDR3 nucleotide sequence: TGTGCCAGCAGCCCTCGCACAGGGGGCAATCAGCCCCAGCATTTT.